Below are 27 T cell receptor beta chains sequenced from a single sample in a study of early T cells in non-severe SARS-CoV-2 infection. TCRdb re-analysed the 5' RACE reads in MiXCR, keeping a single row per CDR3 protein. Seen here are more than 80,000 distinct CDR3 sequences, about an eighth observed once, and the top ten hold around 1.5%. Sequenced sample: whole blood. Every receptor here comes from an adult who was a healthcare worker with PCR-confirmed SARS-CoV-2 infection or an uninfected control (not recorded which).

This clonotype was detected many times. V is TRBV7-2 and J is TRBJ2-1; D might be TRBD1 (5 bases). V lost 2 bases and J 5 bases, leaving 16 bases between the germline ends. Germline lookup yields CDR1 SGHTA and CDR2 FQGNSA. This CDR3 region has 16 residues. DNA for the CDR3: TGTGCCAGCAGCTTATTCAGGACATCCCTCCACAATGAGCAGTTCTTC. Translating it yields CASSLFRTSLHNEQFF.

This chain joins TRBV11-3 and TRBJ2-1; unclear D gene. Germline CDR1 reads SGHNT; CDR2 reads YENEEA. Trimming cost V 1 base and J 4 bases, with 8 bases left between them. The CDR3 extends over 14 amino acids. In DNA, the CDR3 is TGTGCCAGCAGCTTAGGACCTCGTTACAATGAGCAGTTCTTC. Its protein is CASSLGPRYNEQFF.

The V and J genes are TRBV27 and TRBJ2-1; D ambiguous. Per germline, CDR1 MNHEY and CDR2 SMNVEV (reference sequence). This CDR3 spans 13 amino acids. V was trimmed by 7 bases and J by 0 bases, leaving 7 bases between them. This CDR3 reads CASTPSSYNEQFF. The CDR3, as DNA: TGTGCCAGCACCCCAAGCTCCTACAATGAGCAGTTCTTC.

The V gene is TRBV27, the J gene TRBJ2-7, with D uncertain. With 2 bases removed from V and 1 base from J, the gap between germline ends came to 9 bases. The CDR3 sequence is 14 residues long. Germline CDR1 and CDR2: MNHEY and SMNVEV (reference sequence). The CDR3 here is CASSLKASSYEQYF. In DNA, the CDR3 is TGTGCCAGCAGTTTAAAGGCCAGTTCCTACGAGCAGTACTTC.

This chain joins TRBV29-1 and TRBJ2-7, with D possibly called TRBD1 or TRBD2 (5 bases each). Looked up from germline, CDR1 is SQVTM and CDR2 is ANQGSEA. V was clipped by 5 bases and J by 3 bases, with 11 bases between them. The CDR3 has 12 residues. CDR3 loop: CSVWDGGYEQYF. The DNA of the CDR3 is TGCAGCGTTTGGGACGGTGGCTACGAGCAGTACTTC.

This sequence joins TRBV20-1 and TRBJ1-2; 10 bases match TRBD1. CDR1 and CDR2 (germline): DFQATT, SNEGSKA (reference sequence). V lost 8 bases, J lost 8 bases, and 17 bases stayed unmatched. CDR3 length: 15 amino acids. This chain's CDR3 is CSSPKGEGQGYGYTF. The CDR3 region has the DNA TGCAGTTCTCCGAAGGGGGAGGGACAGGGGTACGGCTACACCTTC.

This clonotype was picked up one time. The rearrangement uses TRBV11-2 and TRBJ2-5; possibly TRBD1 for D (6 bases). The CDR3 is made up of 14 amino acids. Germline-derived CDR1 and CDR2 are SGHAT and FQNNGV. V was pared by 5 bases and J by 2 bases, with 12 bases between. Written as DNA, the CDR3 is TGTGCCAGCAGCCCTTTCGGGACACAAGAGACCCAGTACTTC. Translated, it gives CASSPFGTQETQYF.

In its sample, this clonotype was seen many times. The CDR3 nucleotides read TGTGCCAGCAGTTCCTGGGAGGGGAGAACTTCACCCCTCCACTTT. It is translated as CASSSWEGRTSPLHF. The V gene is TRBV6-6, the J gene TRBJ1-6; possibly TRBD1 for D (5 bases). The ends were cut back, 4 bases at V and 9 bases at J, with 16 bases in the middle. CDR3 length: 15 residues. CDR1 is MNHNY, CDR2 SVGAGI, per germline (reference sequence).

This clonotype was seen at least ten times. The chain couples TRBV25-1 to TRBJ2-7; 11 bases are a match to TRBD1. From germline, CDR1 is MGHDK and CDR2 SYGVNS. V lost 4 bases and J lost 7; bases outside the gene matches: 9. There are 15 residues in the CDR3. CDR3: CASSAGGQGAGEQYF. Written as DNA, the CDR3 is TGTGCCAGCAGTGCAGGCGGACAGGGGGCGGGGGAGCAGTACTTC.

The chain combines TRBV11-2 with TRBJ2-2; 7 nucleotides align to TRBD1. Germline V gives CDR1 SGHAT, CDR2 FQNNGV. V shed 2 bases, J shed 4 bases, and the junction held 7 bases outside the gene matches. CDR3 length: 16 residues. DNA for the CDR3: TGTGCCAGCAGCTTAAGAGGGGGCGCGGGCACCGGGGAGCTGTTTTTT. It codes for CASSLRGGAGTGELFF.

V and J are TRBV7-9 and TRBJ1-5; D gene ambiguous. The CDR3 has 12 amino acids. Germline assignment: CDR1 SEHNR and CDR2 FQNEAQ (reference sequence). V dropped 3 bases and J dropped 4 bases, with 4 bases sitting between them. The CDR3 loop is CASSFPNQPQHF. The CDR3 nucleotides are TGTGCCAGCAGCTTCCCTAATCAGCCCCAGCATTTT.

This clonotype has only a few counts. J is TRBJ2-7 and V is TRBV5-1, with D possibly TRBD2 on 5 matching bases. The CDR3 consists of 13 residues. V was cut by 1 base and J by 3 bases, with 8 bases left in between. CDR1 and CDR2 (germline): SGHRS, YFSETQ. The DNA of the CDR3 is TGCGCCAGCAGCTTGTTGGGAGACTACGAGCAGTACTTC. This sequence encodes CASSLLGDYEQYF.

The CDR3 DNA reads TGTGCCAGCAGCCGGGACAGGAAGGATACGCAGTATTTT. Translated: CASSRDRKDTQYF. The chain combines TRBV7-2 with TRBJ2-3, with 8 bases lining up with TRBD1. CDR1 SGHTA and CDR2 FQGNSA come from the germline V gene. The CDR3 spans 13 residues. The trim removed 5 bases at V and 6 bases at J, leaving 4 bases unmatched.

This clonotype has a handful of counts. The J gene is TRBJ1-3, the V gene TRBV18, with 7 bases matching TRBD1. After removal of 1 base from V and 1 base from J, the junction contained 10 bases not matched to a gene. The CDR3 spans 18 residues. Germline V CDR1 and CDR2: KGHSH, LQKENI. The CDR3: CASSPRSGGAYSGNTIYF. For the CDR3, the DNA is TGTGCCAGCTCACCACGCTCAGGGGGGGCATATTCTGGAAACACCATATATTTT. Based on the CDR3 plus reference TRBV18 and TRBJ1-3, the full variable domain is NAGVMQNPRHLVRRRGQEARLRCSPMKGHSHVYWYRQLPEEGLKFMVYLQKENIIDESGMPKERFSAEFPKEGPSILRIQQVVRGDSAAYFCASSPRSGGAYSGNTIYFGEGSWLTVV.

Concerning this clonotype: This clone may be a read error of a much larger clone one base away. The V and J genes are TRBV6-4 and TRBJ2-3; TRBD2 aligns across 7 bases. The CDR3 contains 14 residues. Looked up from germline, CDR1 is MRHNA and CDR2 is SNTAGT. The CDR3 DNA reads as TGTGCCAACAGTAAGCGGGGTGACGGAGATACGCAGTATTTT. Its translation is CANSKRGDGDTQYF.

Ten or more counts support this clonotype. The chain uses TRBV5-6 and TRBJ2-5, with D uncertain. CDR1 and CDR2 (germline): SGHDT, YYEEEE. Trimming cost V 1 base and J 3 bases, with 7 bases left between them. The CDR3 length is 13 residues. In DNA form, the CDR3 reads TGTGCCAGCAGCTTGTTCCGAAAAGAGACCCAGTACTTC. This codes for CASSLFRKETQYF.

The chain couples TRBV18 to TRBJ1-2, with D possibly matching TRBD1 (6 bases). The germline V and J ends were trimmed by 3 bases and 8 bases, with 19 bases remaining between them. This CDR3 contains 15 residues. Germline CDR1 and CDR2: KGHSH and LQKENI. The CDR3 is CASSPTDSGVGGYTF. Here the CDR3 DNA reads TGTGCCAGCTCACCTACCGATTCAGGGGTTGGAGGCTACACCTTC.

The rearrangement joins TRBV9 to TRBJ1-1; maybe TRBD1 (6 bases). The germline V and J ends were trimmed by 4 bases and 1 base, with 8 bases remaining between them. The CDR3 runs to 13 residues. Germline lookup yields CDR1 SGDLS and CDR2 YYNGEE. CDR3 amino acids: CASSKQGNTEAFF. For the CDR3, the DNA is TGTGCCAGCAGCAAACAGGGGAACACTGAAGCTTTCTTT.

The gene calls are TRBV7-9 and TRBJ1-1; unclear D gene. CDR1 is SEHNR and CDR2 is FQNEAQ in the germline V gene (reference sequence). Trimming took off 1 base at V and 4 bases at J, with 10 bases between the two ends. This CDR3 comprises 14 residues. CDR3 sequence (DNA): TGTGCCAGCAGCTTAGGGTTCAGGAGCACTGAAGCTTTCTTT. It yields the protein CASSLGFRSTEAFF.

This clonotype was observed many times. The CDR3 coding sequence is TGCAGTGCCTTCCCGGGACTAGCGGGGGCTGAGCAGTTCTTC. Translation gives CSAFPGLAGAEQFF. The chain links TRBV20-1 to TRBJ2-1, with TRBD2 matching 14 bases. The CDR3 is made up of 14 amino acids. Germline CDR1 is DFQATT and CDR2 is SNEGSKA (reference sequence). V lost 6 bases and J lost 9; bases outside the gene matches: 7.

In this sample, this clonotype turned up a few times. The chain uses TRBV5-1 and TRBJ2-2, with a weak D call TRBD2 (5 bases). Germline loops: CDR1 SGHRS, CDR2 YFSETQ. CDR3 size: 16 residues. The V end was cut by 4 bases, the J end by 1 base, with 14 bases between. The CDR3 region has the DNA TGCGCCAGCAGCCCCTGGGAGCAACAGAACACCGGGGAGCTGTTTTTT. It specifies CASSPWEQQNTGELFF.

The sample holds many counts of this clonotype. The V and J genes are TRBV6-5 and TRBJ2-5; 8 bases fit TRBD1. This CDR3 has 15 residues. V was pared by 4 bases and J by 4 bases, with 8 bases of the junction left unmatched. The germline V gene encodes CDR1 MNHEY and CDR2 SVGAGI. DNA for the CDR3: TGTGCCAGCAGTTTGGGGACAGGCGGGGCAGAGACCCAGTACTTC. It is translated as CASSLGTGGAETQYF.

The sample holds many counts of this clonotype. The V call is TRBV7-2, the J call TRBJ2-2; D remains ambiguous. The germline gives CDR1 SGHTA, CDR2 FQGNSA. V dropped 5 bases and J dropped 4 bases, with 11 bases sitting between them. This CDR3 is 14 amino acids long. CDR3 loop: CASSRLRGTGELFF. CDR3 in DNA: TGTGCCAGCAGCCGGTTACGCGGCACCGGGGAGCTGTTTTTT.

This clonotype was detected many times. This chain uses TRBV15 with TRBJ2-3; possible D gene TRBD1, 5 bases. Germline-derived CDR1 and CDR2 are LNHNV and YYDKDF (reference sequence). The CDR3 consists of 17 residues. The ends were cut back, 4 bases at V and 1 base at J, with 18 bases in the middle. The CDR3 nucleotides read TGTGCCACCAGCAAAGGACCCCTGACAGACCGCACAGATACGCAGTATTTT. It translates to CATSKGPLTDRTDTQYF.

Points on this clonotype: The junction differs from germline at one of its ends, possibly a read error. The chain recombines TRBV25-1 with TRBJ1-2; possible D gene TRBD1, 5 bases. Germline-derived CDR1 and CDR2 are MGHDK and SYGVNS. This CDR3 has 11 residues. The CDR3 DNA sequence: TGTGCCAGCCTGGGGGGTTATGGCTGCACCTTC. As protein: CASLGGYGCTF.

This clonotype came up many times. V gene TRBV27 combines with J gene TRBJ2-7; unclear D gene. V was shortened by 4 bases and J by 6 bases, with 7 bases between the two germline ends. Germline-derived CDR1 and CDR2 are MNHEY and SMNVEV (reference sequence). The CDR3 length is 11 residues. CDR3 DNA: TGTGCCAGCAGTTGGGGAATCGAGCAGTACTTC. Amino acid sequence: CASSWGIEQYF.

This clonotype has only a few counts. The chain joins TRBV6-2 or TRBV6-3 to TRBJ1-5; D unresolved. The CDR3 extends over 12 amino acids. Trimming took 2 bases from V and 5 from J, leaving 4 bases between them. Per the germline V gene, CDR1 is MNHEY and CDR2 is SVGEGT. As DNA, the CDR3 is TGTGCCAGCAGTTACCCCGATCAGCCCCAGCATTTT. It codes for CASSYPDQPQHF.